This section outlines one T cell receptor (beta chain) sequence together with its context. The germline CDR1 and CDR2 sequences are SGHVS and FQNEAQ. The CDR3 runs to 15 residues. V dropped 1 base and J dropped 6; count of bases not matched to a gene: 5. The sample comes from a study of blood T cell repertoires in COVID-19. Participants were aged about 18 to 90 years from 20 to 30 US areas. Here immunoSEQ multiplex PCR was the method, and the copy in TCRdb shows in-frame clones only, minus some. Of 270,000 or so clones in the sample, approximately 90% are singletons; the top ten hold 2.3%. The source is a woman aged 40 to 50 with acute COVID-19. What was sequenced was PBMCs or T cells enriched from blood (not recorded which). The chain joins TRBV7-8 to TRBJ2-7, with 11 bases fitting TRBD2. CDR3 sequence: CASSLETSGAAEQYF. In DNA form, the CDR3 reads TGTGCCAGCAGCTTAGAGACTAGCGGGGCTGCCGAGCAGTACTTC. The full variable domain, in which reference TRBV7-8 and TRBJ2-7 provide the parts outside the CDR3, is GAGVSQSPRYKVAKRGQDVALRCDPISGHVSLFWYQQALGQGPEFLTYFQNEAQLDKSGLPSDRFFAERPEGSVSTLKIQRTQQEDSAVYLCASSLETSGAAEQYFGPGTRLTVT.